This section outlines one T cell receptor (beta chain) sequence together with its context. The data originate from a study of T-cell reconstitution after alpha-beta-depleted transplantation in children. Unique molecular identifiers were incorporated when the TCRbeta library was constructed. TCRdb called the PCR reads again in MiXCR, with one record for every CDR3 protein. The sample consists of some 80,000 distinct CDR3 sequences, 15% to 20% of them appearing once. This TCR was sampled from a male patient aged 2-10 years who had a stem cell transplant for acute lymphoblastic leukemia, so the T cells may come from the graft donor. The sample consisted of PBMCs, mostly from graft donor cells, taken 360 days after TCRalphabeta/CD19-depleted stem cell transplant.

DNA for the CDR3: TGCGCCAGCAGCCAAGGATTCAGGGGGTCCCAGTACTTC. This translates into CASSQGFRGSQYF. The chain employs TRBV4-1 and TRBJ2-5; the match to TRBD1 covers 7 bases. The CDR3 length is 13 residues. Unmatched junction bases numbered 5, after V lost 1 base and J lost 9 bases. Germline CDR1 is MGHRA and CDR2 is YSYEKL.